This T cell receptor (beta chain) was obtained from a study of CD8 T cells in Susac syndrome. With random hexamers, reverse transcription was performed on about 0.5 to 1 ug of RNA. TCRdb re-analysed the immunoSEQ multiplex PCR reads in MiXCR, keeping a single row per CDR3 protein. Here the sample spans around 79,000 distinct CDR3 sequences, roughly 95% being singletons. Diagnostic criteria defined recently for definite or probable disease were met by the Susac syndrome patients. Sequencing used CD8+ T cells from PBMCs. This sequence was found in a human donor with Susac syndrome.

CDR3 amino acids: CASQRGGTTDTQYF. The DNA for the CDR3 is TGTGCCAGCCAACGGGGAGGGACCACAGATACGCAGTATTTT. The rearrangement joins TRBV27 to TRBJ2-3; 7 bases are a match to TRBD2. Germline values: CDR1 MNHEY, CDR2 SMNVEV (reference sequence). The CDR3 totals 14 residues. The ends lost 8 bases at V and 2 bases at J; junction bases unmatched: 7.